Listed here are 18 T cell receptor beta chains from one sample, sequenced in a study of shared clonotypes between healthy human individuals. Clones were read by immunoSEQ multiplex PCR, and TCRdb kept only the in-frame ones, dropping some. The sample holds 2.3 million or so clones, just over 90% seen once. The specimen was naive CD4+ T cells from PBMCs. As to subset: CD45RA+ positively selected. The receptors were sampled from a man aged 18 to 29 in good health. Some clones in this sample may be carry-over from other donors' samples.

Of note for this clone: Other DNA sequences in this sample translate to the same CDR3. The V and J genes are TRBV30 and TRBJ2-1, with D possibly being TRBD1 (7 bases). The CDR3 is 15 amino acids. In germline, CDR1 is GTSNPN, CDR2 SVGIG (reference sequence). V lost 0 bases to trimming and J lost 1 base, with 10 bases between them. The CDR3: CAWSVAGGSYNEQFF. The CDR3 coding sequence is TGTGCCTGGAGTGTAGCAGGGGGGTCCTACAATGAGCAGTTCTTC.

The chain carries TRBV6-6 and TRBJ2-2; D is possibly TRBD1 (5 bases). This CDR3 has 16 amino acids. Germline-derived CDR1 and CDR2 are MNHNY and SVGAGI (reference sequence). V lost 0 bases and J lost 0, with 8 bases in between. The CDR3 region has the DNA TGTGCCAGCAGTTACTCTTACAGGACGAACACCGGGGAGCTGTTTTTT. Translation gives CASSYSYRTNTGELFF.

This clone appeared once. CDR3 DNA: TGTGCCAGCAGCTTATTGAGTAACACCGGGGAGCTGTTTTTT. This encodes CASSLLSNTGELFF. This chain joins TRBV11-2 and TRBJ2-2; D gene ambiguous. Trimming stripped 2 bases from V and 2 bases from J, with 6 bases between. The CDR3 runs 14 residues. CDR1 and CDR2 from the germline V gene are SGHAT and FQNNGV.

This chain connects TRBV27 to TRBJ1-1; the D is unclear. CDR1 MNHEY and CDR2 SMNVEV come from the germline V gene (reference sequence). The V end was cut by 0 bases, the J end by 11 bases, with 16 bases between. This CDR3 is built from 14 residues. CDR3 sequence reads: CASSLSVSPMRAFF. CDR3 nucleotide sequence: TGTGCCAGCAGTTTATCGGTGAGCCCCATGCGGGCTTTCTTT.

The genes are TRBV6-4 and TRBJ2-7, with TRBD2 identical over 8 bases. The CDR3 covers 17 residues. Germline values: CDR1 MRHNA, CDR2 SNTAGT. V shed 3 bases, J shed 3 bases, and the junction held 13 bases outside the gene matches. This CDR3 is CASSDRGGGTRFYEQYF. The DNA for the CDR3 is TGTGCCAGCAGTGATCGAGGGGGTGGGACTAGATTCTACGAGCAGTACTTC.

V gene TRBV28 combines with J gene TRBJ2-7; D remains unclear. The CDR3 is 13 residues long. From germline, CDR1 is MDHEN and CDR2 SYDVKM. The ends were cut back, 4 bases at V and 2 bases at J, with 9 bases in the middle. This CDR3 reads CASSSAETYEQYF. The DNA of the CDR3 is TGTGCCAGCAGTTCCGCAGAAACCTACGAGCAGTACTTC.

This clone has just one count. The chain joins TRBV4-3 to TRBJ2-2; unclear D gene. CDR1 LGHNA and CDR2 YSLEER come from the germline V gene. Deletions cut 0 bases from V and 7 bases from J, with 21 bases between. The CDR3 runs to 18 residues. The CDR3 here is CASSQDQGKDGRFGELFF. CDR3 coding DNA: TGCGCCAGCAGCCAAGATCAAGGGAAGGACGGACGGTTCGGGGAGCTGTTTTTT.

Of note for this clone: This CDR3 is also generated by other DNA sequences in the sample. The V and J genes are TRBV6-1 and TRBJ1-5, with 8 bases matching TRBD1. In germline, CDR1 is MNHNS, CDR2 SASEGT. The CDR3 loop spans 13 amino acids. Germline trimming cut 7 bases from V and 4 bases from J; bases unmatched to any gene: 3. CDR3 loop: CASTTGGNQPQHF. DNA for the CDR3: TGTGCCAGCACCACAGGGGGAAATCAGCCCCAGCATTTT.

Comment on this clone: Other DNA sequences in this sample translate to the same CDR3. The chain combines TRBV7-3 with TRBJ2-5; D uncertain. CDR1 is SGHTA, CDR2 FQGTGA, per germline. The CDR3 has 13 amino acids. V shed 5 bases and J shed 2 bases, with 9 bases lying between them. Written as DNA, the CDR3 is TGTGCCAGCAGCACTCGGGCGCAAGAGACCCAGTACTTC. This translates into CASSTRAQETQYF.

For this clone: A junction boundary mismatches the germline segment, possibly from a read error. This sequence joins TRBV5-1 and TRBJ2-7; no clear D. The CDR3 spans 13 residues. Germline CDR1 reads SGHRS; CDR2 reads YFSETQ. In nucleotides, the CDR3 is TGCGCCAGCACCTTGGACGGCCGACGCGAGCAGTACTTC. Amino acid sequence: CASTLDGRREQYF.

This clone has only a few counts. The rearrangement uses TRBV20-1 and TRBJ1-1, with D possibly TRBD1 on 5 matching bases. CDR1 DFQATT and CDR2 SNEGSKA come from the germline V gene (reference sequence). CDR3 length equals 10 residues. CDR3: CRLGVPEAFF. CDR3 DNA sequence: TGCAGGTTGGGGGTACCTGAAGCTTTCTTT.

The chain joins TRBV28 to TRBJ2-4, with D maybe TRBD1 (6 bases). V was cut by 2 bases and J by 14 bases, with 19 bases left in between. The germline V gene encodes CDR1 MDHEN and CDR2 SYDVKM. This CDR3 has 14 amino acids. The CDR3 is CASSLSSVQGLKYF. DNA of the CDR3: TGTGCCAGCAGTTTAAGTTCAGTTCAGGGGTTAAAGTACTTC.

V gene TRBV29-1 combines with J gene TRBJ2-7; the D call may be TRBD1 or TRBD2 (5 bases each). Trimming removed 4 bases at V and 0 bases at J, with 10 bases between. Germline assignment: CDR1 SQVTM and CDR2 ANQGSEA. The CDR3 totals 13 residues. The CDR3 loop reads CSVGGYSSYEQYF. CDR3 in DNA: TGCAGCGTTGGGGGGTATAGCTCCTACGAGCAGTACTTC.

The genes are TRBV18 and TRBJ2-7, with D perhaps matching TRBD2 (5 bases). The V and J ends lost 1 base and 2 bases respectively, with 12 bases between them. There are 15 residues in the CDR3. The germline gives CDR1 KGHSH, CDR2 LQKENI. CDR3 region: CASSPLPPGTYEQYF. The CDR3 bases are TGTGCCAGCTCACCACTCCCCCCGGGAACCTACGAGCAGTACTTC.

This clone is a singleton in its sample. The rearrangement uses TRBV4-3 and TRBJ2-3, with TRBD2 matching 7 bases. The CDR3 totals 17 residues. Per the germline V gene, CDR1 is LGHNA and CDR2 is YSLEER. J was trimmed by 4 bases and V by 0 bases; bases with no gene match: 10. CDR3 protein: CASSQDRMGGQADTQYF. Written as DNA, the CDR3 is TGCGCCAGCAGCCAAGATCGGATGGGAGGGCAGGCAGATACGCAGTATTTT.

V is TRBV6-5 and J is TRBJ1-2, with no clear D. The V end was cut by 6 bases, the J end by 6 bases, with 14 bases between. The CDR3 is 13 amino acids. Germline V gene data show CDR1 as MNHEY and CDR2 as SVGAGI. In DNA, the CDR3 is TGTGCCAGCAGGTCGGACCCTTGGGATGGCTACACCTTC. Translation gives CASRSDPWDGYTF.

Only one count was recorded for this clone. This chain links TRBV6-5 with TRBJ1-2; D gene unclear. V was clipped by 5 bases and J by 4 bases, with 17 bases between them. CDR3 length equals 15 residues. Germline V gene data show CDR1 as MNHEY and CDR2 as SVGAGI. In nucleotides, the CDR3 is TGTGCCAGCAGTCCCCCCGGGCGGGTTGGCTATGGCTACACCTTC. This sequence encodes CASSPPGRVGYGYTF.

The rearrangement uses TRBV28 and TRBJ2-1; 9 bases map to TRBD1. J was trimmed by 6 bases and V by 1 base; bases with no gene match: 16. The CDR3 totals 19 residues. In germline, CDR1 is MDHEN, CDR2 SYDVKM. The CDR3 reads CASSLFLVVGQGRVNEQFF. The CDR3, as DNA: TGTGCCAGCAGTTTATTTTTGGTCGTCGGACAGGGGAGGGTCAATGAGCAGTTCTTC.